This T cell receptor beta chain was sequenced during a study of identical twins. Study observations and caveats: Among out-of-frame alpha sequences shared by twins, low generation probability occurred in excess.

Note on this clonotype: What it recognizes is unknown.

Each CDR3 protein gets one entry after TCRdb re-called the 5' RACE reads with MiXCR. The table lists 1.5 million to 2 million distinct CDR3 sequences, 32% of them singletons. What was sequenced was cord blood. This clonotype was sampled from a newborn girl in good health.

The CDR3 DNA is TGTGCCAGCAGCCAAGTGTCTTCGGCGGGAGGGCCGTTCAATGAGCAGTACTTC. Translating gives CASSQVSSAGGPFNEQYF. The rearrangement links TRBV3-1 to TRBJ2-7; 9 nucleotides align to TRBD2. CDR3 size: 18 residues. V was clipped by 1 base and J by 7 bases; unmatched bases: 17. The germline V gene encodes CDR1 LGHDT and CDR2 YNNKEL (reference sequence).